These 15 T cell receptor beta chains share one sample of origin, sequenced in a study of T-cell memory formation after mild COVID-19. TCRdb recomputed calls from the 5' RACE reads with MiXCR, one row per CDR3 protein. The sample has about 410,000 distinct CDR3 sequences; 23% are singletons. Sequencing was done on a sample of PBMCs or a T cell subset sorted from them (not recorded which). These receptors all come from an adult woman who had mild COVID-19 (a few samples of this study predate the infection). Cell type and time point are not known.

CDR3 residues: CATSDYRTSELFF. The CDR3 DNA sequence: TGTGCCACCAGTGATTACCGGACCTCGGAGCTGTTTTTT. The chain employs TRBV24-1 and TRBJ2-2; D is unclear. There are 13 residues in the CDR3. From germline, CDR1 is KGHDR and CDR2 SFDVKD. Trimming pared 2 bases from V and 10 bases from J, leaving 10 bases between.

V is TRBV27 and J is TRBJ2-1; 7 bases match TRBD1. With V trimmed by 3 bases and J by 8 bases, 4 bases remained unmatched. Germline V CDR1 and CDR2: MNHEY, SMNVEV (reference sequence). This CDR3 has 13 amino acids. CDR3 in DNA: TGTGCCAGCAGTTTCCCTACAGGGGATGAGCAGTTCTTC. This sequence encodes CASSFPTGDEQFF.

This chain connects TRBV19 to TRBJ2-7; D is possibly TRBD1 or TRBD2 (5 bases each). V was cut by 3 bases and J by 4 bases, with 16 bases left in between. This CDR3 comprises 15 residues. From germline, CDR1 is LNHDA and CDR2 SQIVND (reference sequence). CDR3 region: CASSMSSGASYEQYF. CDR3 DNA sequence: TGTGCCAGTAGTATGTCGTCCGGGGCTTCATACGAGCAGTACTTC.

This clonotype was observed a handful of times. CDR3 sequence reads: CASSGYQGPRARGVYEQYF. The CDR3 DNA sequence: TGTGCCAGCAGTGGTTACCAGGGGCCCCGCGCCCGCGGAGTCTACGAGCAGTACTTC. The chain combines TRBV25-1 with TRBJ2-7, with D tentatively TRBD1 (6 bases). This CDR3 comprises 19 residues. Germline assignment: CDR1 MGHDK and CDR2 SYGVNS. Trimming cost V 4 bases and J 3 bases, with 28 bases left between them.

This chain links TRBV20-1 with TRBJ2-7, with D hard to call. The germline V gene encodes CDR1 DFQATT and CDR2 SNEGSKA (reference sequence). Trimming removed 0 bases from V and 3 bases from J, with 15 bases in between. There are 15 residues in the CDR3. In DNA, the CDR3 is TGCAGTGCTAGAGATTCTGTCGTAACCATCTACGAGCAGTACTTC. This translates into CSARDSVVTIYEQYF.

This clonotype came up a few times. This chain connects TRBV20-1 to TRBJ2-1; D possibly corresponds to TRBD2 (5 bases). Germline V gene sequence: CDR1 DFQATT, CDR2 SNEGSKA (reference sequence). The germline V and J ends were trimmed by 5 bases and 0 bases, with 5 bases remaining between them. This CDR3 spans 12 amino acids. The CDR3 bases are TGCAGTGCTGGGAGCTCCTACAATGAGCAGTTCTTC. Protein product: CSAGSSYNEQFF.

The chain joins TRBV7-9 to TRBJ2-1, with D possibly being TRBD1 (6 bases). Germline values: CDR1 SEHNR, CDR2 FQNEAQ (reference sequence). CDR3 length: 15 residues. V lost 5 bases, J lost 5 bases, and 16 bases lay in between. CDR3 amino acids: CASSTWLRGNNEQFF. The CDR3 nucleotides are TGTGCCAGCAGCACCTGGCTTAGGGGGAACAATGAGCAGTTCTTC. Using reference TRBV7-9 and TRBJ2-1 for the parts outside the CDR3, the full variable domain is DTGVSQNPRHKITKRGQNVTFRCDPISEHNRLYWYRQTLGQGPEFLTYFQNEAQLEKSRLLSDRFSAERPKGSFSTLEIQRTEQGDSAMYLCASSTWLRGNNEQFFGPGTRLTVL.

The chain is built from TRBV6-2 or TRBV6-3 and TRBJ2-7, with unresolved D. The germline V gene has CDR1 MNHEY and CDR2 SVGEGT. Between the trimmed V and J ends, which lost 8 bases and 3 bases, there was a span of 8 bases. This CDR3 region has 11 residues. The CDR3 nucleotides read TGTGCCAGCGGAACCATCTACGAGCAGTACTTC. It is translated as CASGTIYEQYF.

The V gene is TRBV6-5, the J gene TRBJ2-7, with D unresolved. The CDR3 loop spans 13 amino acids. V gave up 5 bases and J gave up 2 bases, with 10 bases separating them. Germline CDR1 is MNHEY and CDR2 is SVGAGI. CDR3 coding DNA: TGTGCCAGCAGTGTACACAATACCTACGAGCAGTACTTC. Translating gives CASSVHNTYEQYF.

This chain joins TRBV24-1 and TRBJ1-2, with TRBD1 as a possible D gene (5 bases). Germline V gives CDR1 KGHDR, CDR2 SFDVKD. The CDR3 spans 12 residues. Trimming left V 4 bases short and J 11 bases short, with 13 bases between. CDR3 bases: TGTGCCACCAGTGACAGGGACCGTGGATACACCTTC. This translates into CATSDRDRGYTF.

The V gene is TRBV5-6, the J gene TRBJ1-1; maybe TRBD1 (6 bases). Between the trimmed V and J ends, which lost 4 bases and 0 bases, there was a span of 13 bases. There are 15 residues in the CDR3. CDR1 SGHDT and CDR2 YYEEEE come from the germline V gene. The chain's CDR3 is CASSLGQYMNTEAFF. The CDR3 DNA follows: TGTGCCAGCAGCCTCGGACAGTATATGAACACTGAAGCTTTCTTT. The full variable domain, in which reference TRBV5-6 and TRBJ1-1 provide the parts outside the CDR3, is DAGVTQSPTHLIKTRGQQVTLRCSPKSGHDTVSWYQQALGQGPQFIFQYYEEEERQRGNFPDRFSGHQFPNYSSELNVNALLLGDSALYLCASSLGQYMNTEAFFGQGTRLTVV.

This clonotype was seen ten or more times. J is TRBJ1-5 and V is TRBV20-1, with D possibly being TRBD1 (5 bases). The ends were cut back, 6 bases at V and 4 bases at J, with 16 bases in the middle. CDR1 is DFQATT, CDR2 SNEGSKA, per germline (reference sequence). The CDR3 loop spans 14 amino acids. DNA of the CDR3: TGCAGTGCCACGGCGGGGCCCCAGAATCAGCCCCAGCATTTT. This gives the protein CSATAGPQNQPQHF.

The chain employs TRBV5-1 and TRBJ2-6; the D gene could be TRBD1 or TRBD2 (5 bases each). V was shortened by 2 bases and J by 2 bases, with 11 bases between the two germline ends. This CDR3 is built from 16 residues. Germline V lookup: CDR1 SGHRS, CDR2 YFSETQ. In DNA, the CDR3 is TGCGCCAGCAGCTTAGGGACGGCCCCTGGGGCCAACGTCCTGACTTTC. Protein sequence: CASSLGTAPGANVLTF.

This rearrangement joins TRBV6-5 to TRBJ2-1; 11 bases fit TRBD1. The CDR3 totals 16 residues. Trimming removed 0 bases from V and 6 bases from J; junction bases left unmatched: 4. Germline V lookup: CDR1 MNHEY, CDR2 SVGAGI. The CDR3 nucleotides read TGTGCCAGCAGTTACTCGATGGGACAGGGGGTCAATGAGCAGTTCTTC. Residues: CASSYSMGQGVNEQFF.

The chain recombines TRBV18 with TRBJ2-7; 8 bases line up with TRBD1. The CDR3 has 14 amino acids. V lost 5 bases, J lost 2 bases, and 5 bases stayed unmatched. The germline gives CDR1 KGHSH, CDR2 LQKENI. This chain's CDR3 is CASSDLRGPYEQYF. The CDR3 DNA follows: TGTGCCAGCTCAGATCTCAGGGGGCCCTACGAGCAGTACTTC.